The 14 T cell receptor beta chains presented below share a single source sample, sequenced in a study of T cell responses to AZD1222 COVID-19 vaccine. The table came from immunoSEQ multiplex PCR; TCRdb's copy has only in-frame clones and leaves some out. The data contain 110,000 or so clones, 70% to 90% of them singletons. Source: peripheral blood, taken 28 days after the second AZD1222 dose. These receptors came from an adult who received the AZD1222 COVID-19 vaccine.

A single count supports this clone. The chain has TRBV24-1 and TRBJ2-7; TRBD2 might be the D (5 bases). Per germline, CDR1 KGHDR and CDR2 SFDVKD. The CDR3 covers 12 residues. Deletions cut 9 bases from V and 5 bases from J, with 13 bases between. The CDR3 coding sequence is TGTGCCACCGAGGGTGAAGGGAACGAGCAGTACTTC. Translating gives CATEGEGNEQYF.

The gene calls are TRBV5-1 and TRBJ2-1; TRBD2 matches 13 bases. Germline V gene sequence: CDR1 SGHRS, CDR2 YFSETQ. The V segment lost 4 bases and the J segment 8 bases; nucleotides outside the gene matches: 6. The CDR3 length is 15 residues. The CDR3 DNA follows: TGCGCCAGCAGCCCGGGACTAGCGGGGTTCTATGAGCAGTTCTTC. This codes for CASSPGLAGFYEQFF.

V usage is TRBV18 and J usage is TRBJ2-1; D perhaps matches TRBD2 (6 bases). The CDR3 extends over 13 amino acids. Germline assignment: CDR1 KGHSH and CDR2 LQKENI. V gave up 0 bases and J gave up 8 bases, with 8 bases separating them. The CDR3 sequence is CASSPPGSYEQFF. The CDR3 nucleotides are TGTGCCAGCTCACCACCCGGGAGCTATGAGCAGTTCTTC.

The chain is built from TRBV7-9 and TRBJ1-1; D may be TRBD1 (6 bases). The CDR3 is made up of 11 amino acids. V gave up 5 bases and J gave up 9 bases, with 10 bases separating them. Germline CDR1 and CDR2: SEHNR and FQNEAQ (reference sequence). The CDR3 bases are TGTGCCAGCAGCCTCCAGGGGAAAGCTTTCTTT. The encoded protein is CASSLQGKAFF.

V is TRBV6-4 and J is TRBJ1-1; TRBD1 might be the D (6 bases). The CDR3 consists of 13 residues. Trimming removed 6 bases from V and 1 base from J, with 9 bases in between. The germline CDR1 and CDR2 sequences are MRHNA and SNTAGT. DNA of the CDR3: TGTGCCAGCAGATCACAGGGGAACACTGAAGCTTTCTTT. As protein: CASRSQGNTEAFF.

The chain uses TRBV6-4 and TRBJ1-5; D remains ambiguous. Germline V gene data show CDR1 as MRHNA and CDR2 as SNTAGT. The CDR3 is 13 residues long. V lost 5 bases and J lost 1, with 6 bases in between. The DNA of the CDR3 is TGTGCCAGCAGTTCAGCAAGCAATCAGCCCCAGCATTTT. Residues: CASSSASNQPQHF.

The chain links TRBV10-1 to TRBJ1-6; D unclear. The V and J ends lost 2 bases and 15 bases respectively, with 14 bases between them. The CDR3 spans 13 residues. Per the germline V gene, CDR1 is WNHNN and CDR2 is SYGVQD (reference sequence). CDR3 amino acids: CASSEGLSTGLHF. The CDR3 nucleotides are TGCGCCAGCAGTGAGGGCCTCTCGACGGGCCTCCACTTT.

This rearrangement joins TRBV5-1 to TRBJ1-3; 8 nucleotides match TRBD1. The CDR3 runs 16 residues. V was pared by 1 base and J by 4 bases, with 7 bases of the junction left unmatched. Germline-derived CDR1 and CDR2 are SGHRS and YFSETQ. CDR3 residues: CASSLSRGRSGNTIYF. In DNA form, the CDR3 reads TGCGCCAGCAGCTTGTCCAGGGGGCGAAGCGGAAACACCATATATTTT.

V is TRBV24-1 and J is TRBJ2-1; TRBD1 aligns across 8 bases. The germline V gene encodes CDR1 KGHDR and CDR2 SFDVKD. Trimming took 4 bases from V and 2 from J; bases not matched to a gene: 6. The CDR3 spans 16 residues. CDR3 DNA: TGTGCCACCAGTGACTCCGGGACAGGAACCTACAATGAGCAGTTCTTC. It yields the protein CATSDSGTGTYNEQFF.

The chain links TRBV7-9 to TRBJ1-3, with D unclear. Germline CDR1 is SEHNR and CDR2 is FQNEAQ (reference sequence). CDR3 size: 14 residues. The ends were cut back, 5 bases at V and 0 bases at J, with 8 bases in the middle. This CDR3 reads CASSQDGSGNTIYF. CDR3 DNA: TGTGCCAGCAGCCAGGACGGCTCTGGAAACACCATATATTTT.

The CDR3 loop reads CASSEWAGNQPQHF. CDR3 coding DNA: TGTGCCAGCAGTGAGTGGGCTGGCAATCAGCCCCAGCATTTT. The V and J genes are TRBV6-1 and TRBJ1-5, with no clear D. This CDR3 spans 14 amino acids. Germline CDR1 and CDR2: MNHNS and SASEGT. Trimming stripped 3 bases from V and 2 bases from J, with 8 bases between.

The gene calls are TRBV18 and TRBJ1-2; TRBD1 agrees at 7 bases. The germline gives CDR1 KGHSH, CDR2 LQKENI. The CDR3 contains 13 residues. V shed 1 base, J shed 6 bases, and the junction held 2 bases outside the gene matches. CDR3 nucleotides: TGTGCCAGCTCACCACAGGGGGCAAATGGCTACACCTTC. Amino acid sequence: CASSPQGANGYTF.

The genes are TRBV2 and TRBJ2-7; tentatively, D is TRBD1 or TRBD2 (6 bases each). Germline CDR1 reads SNHLY; CDR2 reads FYNNEI. CDR3 length: 18 residues. The V gene lost 2 bases and the J gene lost 3 bases, with 23 bases spanning the gap. The CDR3 sequence is CASSERYREAATHYEQYF. CDR3 DNA: TGTGCCAGCAGTGAACGCTACAGGGAGGCGGCCACACACTACGAGCAGTACTTC. The complete variable domain, with remaining parts taken from reference TRBV2 and TRBJ2-7, reads EPEVTQTPSHQVTQMGQEVILRCVPISNHLYFYWYRQILGQKVEFLVSFYNNEISEKSEIFDDQFSVERPDGSNFTLKIRSTKLEDSAMYFCASSERYREAATHYEQYFGPGTRLTVT.

This rearrangement joins TRBV19 to TRBJ2-3, with D perhaps matching TRBD1 or TRBD2 (6 bases each). Germline CDR1 is LNHDA and CDR2 is SQIVND (reference sequence). Trimming removed 7 bases at V and 0 bases at J, with 11 bases between. The CDR3 covers 14 residues. CDR3 DNA: TGTGCCAGTAAAACAGGGACTAGCACAGATACGCAGTATTTT. Its protein product is CASKTGTSTDTQYF.